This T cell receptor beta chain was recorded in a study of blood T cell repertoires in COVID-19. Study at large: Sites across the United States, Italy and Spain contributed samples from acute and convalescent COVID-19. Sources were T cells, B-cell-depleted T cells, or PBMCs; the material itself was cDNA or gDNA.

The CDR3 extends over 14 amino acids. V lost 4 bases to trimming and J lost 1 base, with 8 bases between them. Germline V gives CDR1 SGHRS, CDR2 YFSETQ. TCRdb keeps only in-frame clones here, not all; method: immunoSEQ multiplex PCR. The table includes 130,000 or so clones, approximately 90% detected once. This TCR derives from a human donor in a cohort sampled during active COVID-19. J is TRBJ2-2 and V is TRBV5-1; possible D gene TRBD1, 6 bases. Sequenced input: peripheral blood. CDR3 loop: CASSPRGNTGELFF. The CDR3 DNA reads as TGCGCCAGCAGCCCCAGGGGGAACACCGGGGAGCTGTTTTTT.